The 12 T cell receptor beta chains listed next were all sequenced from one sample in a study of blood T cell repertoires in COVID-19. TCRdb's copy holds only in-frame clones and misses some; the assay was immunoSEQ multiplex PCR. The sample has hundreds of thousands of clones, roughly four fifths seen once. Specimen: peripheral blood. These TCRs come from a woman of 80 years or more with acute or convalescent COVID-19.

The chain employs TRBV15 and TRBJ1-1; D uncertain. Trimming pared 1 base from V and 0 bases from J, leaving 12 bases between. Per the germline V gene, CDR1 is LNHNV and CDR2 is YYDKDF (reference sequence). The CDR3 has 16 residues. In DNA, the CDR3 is TGTGCCACCAGCAGAGCCCCCATGGGCGTGAACACTGAAGCTTTCTTT. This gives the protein CATSRAPMGVNTEAFF.

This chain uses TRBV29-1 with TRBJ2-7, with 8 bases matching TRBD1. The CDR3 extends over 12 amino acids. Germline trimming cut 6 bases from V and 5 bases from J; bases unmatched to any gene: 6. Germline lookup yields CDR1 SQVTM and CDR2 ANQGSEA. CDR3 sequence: CSVRTGSNEQYF. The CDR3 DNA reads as TGCAGCGTAAGGACAGGGAGCAACGAGCAGTACTTC.

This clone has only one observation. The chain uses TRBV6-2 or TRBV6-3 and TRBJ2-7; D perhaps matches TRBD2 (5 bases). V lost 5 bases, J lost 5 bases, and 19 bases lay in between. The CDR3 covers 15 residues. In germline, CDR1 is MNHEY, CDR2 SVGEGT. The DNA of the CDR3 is TGTGCCAGCAGTCCGCCTGAGGGCAAGTGGCACGAGCAGTACTTC. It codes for CASSPPEGKWHEQYF.

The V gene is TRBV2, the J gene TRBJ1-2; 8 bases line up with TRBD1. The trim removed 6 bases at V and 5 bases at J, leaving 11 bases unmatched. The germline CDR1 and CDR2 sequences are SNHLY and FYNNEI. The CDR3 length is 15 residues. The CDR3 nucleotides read TGTGCCAGCAGAAGAGAGACAGGGGAGGGTTATGGCTACACCTTC. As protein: CASRRETGEGYGYTF.

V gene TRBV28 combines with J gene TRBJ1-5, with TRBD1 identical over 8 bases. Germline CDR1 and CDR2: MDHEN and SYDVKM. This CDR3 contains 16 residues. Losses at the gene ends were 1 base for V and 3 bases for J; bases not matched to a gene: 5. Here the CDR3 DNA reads TGTGCCAGCAGTTTATCTGGCAGGGGGCTCAATCAGCCCCAGCATTTT. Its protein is CASSLSGRGLNQPQHF.

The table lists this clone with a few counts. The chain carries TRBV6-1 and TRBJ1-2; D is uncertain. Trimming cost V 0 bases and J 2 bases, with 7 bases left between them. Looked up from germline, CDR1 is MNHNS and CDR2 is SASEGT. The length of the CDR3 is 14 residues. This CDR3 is CASSEASQNYGYTF. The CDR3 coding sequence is TGTGCCAGCAGTGAAGCATCACAGAACTATGGCTACACCTTC.

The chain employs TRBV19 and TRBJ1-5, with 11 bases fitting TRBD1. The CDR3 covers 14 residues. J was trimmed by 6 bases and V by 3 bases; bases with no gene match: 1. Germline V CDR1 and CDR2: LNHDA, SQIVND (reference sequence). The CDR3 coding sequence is TGTGCCAGTAGTATGGGGACAGGGGGTCAGCCCCAGCATTTT. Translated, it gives CASSMGTGGQPQHF.

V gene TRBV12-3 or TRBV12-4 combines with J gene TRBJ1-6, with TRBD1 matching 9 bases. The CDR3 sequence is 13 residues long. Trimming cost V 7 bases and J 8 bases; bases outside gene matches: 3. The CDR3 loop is CASNTGGYSPLHF. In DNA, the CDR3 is TGTGCCAGCAATACAGGGGGCTATTCACCCCTCCACTTT.

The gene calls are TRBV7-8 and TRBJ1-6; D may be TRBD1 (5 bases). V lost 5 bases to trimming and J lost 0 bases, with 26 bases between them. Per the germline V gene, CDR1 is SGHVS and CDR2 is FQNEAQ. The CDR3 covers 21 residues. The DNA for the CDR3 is TGTGCCAGCAGCCCTTTCAGGGCCAGATTCGTAGACAGCTCCTATAATTCACCCCTCCACTTT. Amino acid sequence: CASSPFRARFVDSSYNSPLHF.

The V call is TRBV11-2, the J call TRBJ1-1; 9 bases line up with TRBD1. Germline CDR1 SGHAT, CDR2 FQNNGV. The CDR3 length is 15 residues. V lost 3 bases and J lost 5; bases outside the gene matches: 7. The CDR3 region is CASSLGGTGRTEAFF. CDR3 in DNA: TGTGCCAGCAGCTTGGGGGGGACAGGGAGGACTGAAGCTTTCTTT.

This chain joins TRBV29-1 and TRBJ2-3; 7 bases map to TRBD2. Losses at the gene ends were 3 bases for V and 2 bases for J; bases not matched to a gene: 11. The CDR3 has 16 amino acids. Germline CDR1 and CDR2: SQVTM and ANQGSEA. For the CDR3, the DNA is TGCAGCGTTGAGGCGGGGGACTTATCCCCCACAGATACGCAGTATTTT. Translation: CSVEAGDLSPTDTQYF.

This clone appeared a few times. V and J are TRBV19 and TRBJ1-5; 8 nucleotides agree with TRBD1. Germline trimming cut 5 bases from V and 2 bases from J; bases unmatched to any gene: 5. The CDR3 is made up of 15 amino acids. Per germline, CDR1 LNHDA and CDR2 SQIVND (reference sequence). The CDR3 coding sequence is TGTGCCAGTAGTGGGTCGGGACAGGGCAATCAGCCCCAGCATTTT. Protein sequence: CASSGSGQGNQPQHF.